These T cell receptor beta chains were read from a single sample in a study of blood T cell repertoires in COVID-19. Produced via immunoSEQ multiplex PCR; TCRdb's table is partial and in-frame only. The sample holds approximately 430,000 clones; 80% to 90% are singletons and the top ten take around 1.4%. The source material was peripheral blood. These receptors originate from a woman aged 25 to 45 with active or convalescent COVID-19. Both conserved end residues are part of each CDR3. Each record gives: clone size, CDR3 length, V gene, D gene, J gene, CDR3 protein, CDR3 DNA. The D gene is left open where the match is weak. For some rows the clone size is stated as once, few or many, or as a class when expanded; others skip it.

>-|15|TRBV15|-|TRBJ2-5
CATSRFQGPQETQYF
TGTGCCACCAGCAGATTTCAGGGTCCCCAAGAGACCCAGTACTTC
>-|16|TRBV5-4|-|TRBJ2-2
CASSPSVRMNTGELFF
TGTGCCAGCAGCCCAAGCGTACGGATGAACACCGGGGAGCTGTTTTTT
>-|17|TRBV6-1|TRBD1|TRBJ1-2
CASSEDLWDRGRIGYTF
TGTGCCAGCAGTGAAGACTTATGGGACAGGGGGAGGATTGGCTACACCTTC
>-|13|TRBV19|-|TRBJ1-5
CASSIGGVEPQHF
TGTGCCAGTAGTATAGGGGGGGTTGAGCCCCAGCATTTT
>-|15|TRBV20-1|TRBD1|TRBJ1-5
CSASDEGATDQPQHF
TGCAGTGCTAGTGATGAGGGGGCGACAGATCAGCCCCAGCATTTT
>-|16|TRBV7-6|TRBD1|TRBJ1-1
CASSLGRGQASTEAFF
TGTGCCAGCAGCTTGGGGAGGGGACAGGCTTCCACTGAAGCTTTCTTT
>-|12|TRBV3-1/TRBV3-2|-|TRBJ1-1
CASSLTGNEAFF
TGTGCCAGCAGCTTAACAGGGAATGAAGCTTTCTTT
>-|18|TRBV9|TRBD1|TRBJ1-6
CASSDGQGAARDNSPLHF
TGTGCCAGCAGCGACGGACAGGGGGCTGCGAGGGATAATTCACCCCTCCACTTT
>-|15|TRBV18|TRBD1|TRBJ1-4
CASSPPGQFNEKLFF
TGTGCCAGCTCACCACCGGGACAGTTTAATGAAAAACTGTTTTTT
>once|17|TRBV25-1|TRBD2|TRBJ2-1
CASSPPGLADPYNEQFF
TGTGCCAGCAGTCCTCCGGGACTAGCGGATCCCTACAATGAGCAGTTCTTC
>-|15|TRBV10-2|TRBD1|TRBJ1-5
CASSPGTVFNPPQHF
TGCGCCAGCAGCCCCGGGACAGTCTTTAACCCCCCCCAGCATTTT
>-|14|TRBV3-1/TRBV3-2|-|TRBJ2-2
CASFASGNTGELFF
TGTGCCAGCTTCGCCAGCGGCAACACCGGGGAGCTGTTTTTT
>-|17|TRBV7-9|-|TRBJ1-2
CASSPGVISPSSYGYTF
TGTGCCAGCAGCCCCGGCGTGATATCCCCGTCTAGCTATGGCTACACCTTC
>-|14|TRBV27|-|TRBJ1-2
CASSLGGLSGGYTF
TGTGCCAGCAGTTTAGGAGGTCTCAGCGGCGGCTACACCTTC
>-|18|TRBV4-1|TRBD1|TRBJ2-1
CASRQGVGAVTTYNEQFF
TGCGCCAGCAGGCAGGGGGTGGGAGCCGTGACTACCTACAATGAGCAGTTCTTC
>once|16|TRBV10-1|-|TRBJ2-5
CASSDRQGSVQETQYF
TGCGCCAGCAGTGACAGGCAGGGATCGGTCCAAGAGACCCAGTACTTC
>-|15|TRBV27|-|TRBJ1-6
CASSLLTGGNSPLHF
TGTGCCAGCAGTTTATTGACAGGCGGGAATTCACCCCTCCACTTT
>-|15|TRBV6-6|-|TRBJ2-1
CASSYEAGSYNEQFF
TGTGCCAGCAGTTATGAGGCAGGGTCCTACAATGAGCAGTTCTTC
>-|17|TRBV5-1|-|TRBJ2-7
CASSANELTATSYEQYF
TGCGCCAGCAGCGCAAACGAATTGACAGCGACCTCCTACGAGCAGTACTTC
>-|14|TRBV5-1|-|TRBJ1-1
CASSLNSMNTEAFF
TGCGCCAGCAGCTTGAACAGCATGAACACTGAAGCTTTCTTT
>-|12|TRBV7-9|-|TRBJ1-1
CASSQGNTEAFF
TGTGCCAGCAGCCAGGGGAACACTGAAGCTTTCTTT
>-|18|TRBV9|-|TRBJ2-1
CASSSLAVGASSYNEQFF
TGTGCCAGCAGCTCACTGGCCGTAGGGGCGAGCTCCTACAATGAGCAGTTCTTC
>-|14|TRBV6-5|TRBD1|TRBJ1-3
CASIATGAGGTIYF
TGTGCCAGCATCGCTACAGGGGCTGGAGGCACCATATATTTT
>-|15|TRBV5-5|-|TRBJ2-7
CASSDLQGTPYEQYF
TGTGCCAGCAGCGATCTACAGGGTACTCCCTACGAGCAGTACTTC
>-|15|TRBV5-1|TRBD2|TRBJ2-1
CASSLEGLVHNEQFF
TGCGCCAGCAGCTTGGAAGGACTAGTTCACAATGAGCAGTTCTTC
>-|14|TRBV27|-|TRBJ2-1
CASTSGDSYNEQFF
TGTGCCAGCACCTCGGGGGACTCCTACAATGAGCAGTTCTTC
>-|17|TRBV30|-|TRBJ2-3
CAWSTSDSSFSTDTQYF
TGTGCCTGGAGTACCTCGGATAGCAGTTTTTCGACAGATACGCAGTATTTT